The present TCR beta chain was sequenced within a study of type 1 regulatory T cells. Study-level information: This in vitro CD4 product, T-allo10, is enriched for Tr1 cells and alloantigen-specific. Findings and caveats of the study: Compared with non-Tr1 cells, Tr1 cells showed a narrower TCR repertoire.

TCRdb re-called the reads through MiXCR, storing one row per CDR3 protein. The data contain tens of thousands of distinct CDR3 sequences, around 62% of them seen just once; the ten biggest clones take up about 1.7%. V was cut by 1 base and J by 2 bases, with 9 bases left in between. Germline lookup yields CDR1 LGHDT and CDR2 YNNKEL (reference sequence). The CDR3 contains 15 residues. A word on this clonotype: Its cognate antigen is unknown.

The sequence came from a human donor in good health. The chain couples TRBV3-1 to TRBJ1-5; D might be TRBD1 (5 bases). Sequencing used cultured non-Tr1 T cells, either the whole culture or a sorted T cell fraction (not recorded which). Here the CDR3 DNA reads TGTGCCAGCAGCCAAGCAGGGCAGGGCAATCAGCCCCAGCATTTT. This codes for CASSQAGQGNQPQHF.